Listed here is a single T cell receptor (beta chain). The antigen is not known. This entry belongs to a study of shared clonotypes between healthy human individuals. Overall study: Serving as donors were two women and three men, whose ages spanned 18 to 49.

Study-level findings and limits: Clonotypes that were shared across a handful of donors made up roughly 5.2% of naive CD4 clonotypes.

The V segment lost 5 bases and the J segment 3 bases; nucleotides outside the gene matches: 5. From germline, CDR1 is SGHVS and CDR2 FNYEAQ. This CDR3 comprises 15 residues. Each of the donors was a healthy adult who was HIV-negative and had not had a recent acute infection or vaccination. Method: immunoSEQ multiplex PCR; TCRdb's copy keeps in-frame clones and lacks some. The table has roughly 700,000 clones, approximately 79% seen once; the top ten hold 1.5% to 2%. The sequenced material came from memory CD4+ T cells sorted from blood. Stated subset: CD45RA-negative fraction. This TCR derives from a young woman in good health. The V gene is TRBV7-6, the J gene TRBJ2-1; 9 nucleotides align to TRBD2. The CDR3 DNA reads TGTGCCAGCAGCCCATCTAGCGGGAACTACAATGAGCAGTTCTTC. This sequence encodes CASSPSSGNYNEQFF. Supplemented by reference TRBV7-6 and TRBJ2-1, the full variable domain reads GAGVSQSPRYKVTKRGQDVALRCDPISGHVSLYWYRQALGQGPEFLTYFNYEAQQDKSGLPNDRFSAERPEGSISTLTIQRTEQRDSAMYRCASSPSSGNYNEQFFGPGTRLTVL.